This T cell receptor (beta chain) was observed in a study of blood T cell repertoires in COVID-19. The germline gives CDR1 SGHTA, CDR2 FQGNSA. V lost 1 base, J lost 1 base, and 13 bases stayed unmatched. This CDR3 has 19 amino acids. Generated by immunoSEQ multiplex PCR, the TCRdb table keeps only in-frame clones and is missing some. Here the sample spans under 300,000 clones, around 90% being singletons. V and J are TRBV7-2 and TRBJ2-3; 8 positions match TRBD2. Sequencing input: peripheral blood. The source of this sequence is a woman in her 40s who had recovered from COVID-19. For the CDR3, the DNA is TGTGCCAGCAGCTTAGTATTTTCGGGAGGGTGGGCTGGCACAGATACGCAGTATTTT. Translated, it gives CASSLVFSGGWAGTDTQYF.